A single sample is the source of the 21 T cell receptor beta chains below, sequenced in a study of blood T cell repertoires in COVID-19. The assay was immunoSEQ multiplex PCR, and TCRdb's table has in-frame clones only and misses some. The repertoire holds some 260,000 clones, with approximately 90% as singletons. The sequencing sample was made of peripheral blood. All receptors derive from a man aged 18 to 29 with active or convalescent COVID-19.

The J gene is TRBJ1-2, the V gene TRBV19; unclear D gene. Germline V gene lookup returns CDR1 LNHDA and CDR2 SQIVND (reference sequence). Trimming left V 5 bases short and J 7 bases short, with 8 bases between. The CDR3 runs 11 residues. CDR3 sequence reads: CASSPSRGYTF. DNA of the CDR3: TGTGCCAGTAGTCCCTCGCGTGGCTACACCTTC.

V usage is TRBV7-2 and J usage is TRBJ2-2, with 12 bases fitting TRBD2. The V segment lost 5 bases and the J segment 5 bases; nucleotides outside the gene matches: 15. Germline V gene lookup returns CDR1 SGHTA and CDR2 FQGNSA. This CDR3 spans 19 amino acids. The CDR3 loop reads CASSPPAQSGLAGTGELFF. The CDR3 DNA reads TGTGCCAGCAGCCCCCCGGCCCAATCGGGACTAGCGGGTACCGGGGAGCTGTTTTTT.

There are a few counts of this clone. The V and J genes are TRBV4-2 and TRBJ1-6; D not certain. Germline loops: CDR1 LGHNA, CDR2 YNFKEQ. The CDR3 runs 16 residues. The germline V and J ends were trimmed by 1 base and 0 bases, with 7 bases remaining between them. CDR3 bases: TGTGCCAGCAGCCAAGCGCGGGACTCCTATAATTCACCCCTCCACTTT. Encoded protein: CASSQARDSYNSPLHF.

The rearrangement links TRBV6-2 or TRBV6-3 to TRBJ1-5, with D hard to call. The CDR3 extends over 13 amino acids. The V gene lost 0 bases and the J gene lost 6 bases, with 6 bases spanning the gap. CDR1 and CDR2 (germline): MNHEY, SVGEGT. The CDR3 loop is CASSYSDFQPQHF. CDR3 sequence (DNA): TGTGCCAGCAGTTACTCGGACTTTCAGCCCCAGCATTTT.

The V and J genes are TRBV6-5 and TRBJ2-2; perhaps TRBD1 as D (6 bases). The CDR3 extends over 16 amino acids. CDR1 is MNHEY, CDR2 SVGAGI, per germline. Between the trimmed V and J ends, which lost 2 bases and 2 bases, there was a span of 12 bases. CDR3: CASSYGQRTNTGELFF. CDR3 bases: TGTGCCAGCAGTTACGGACAGCGGACCAACACCGGGGAGCTGTTTTTT.

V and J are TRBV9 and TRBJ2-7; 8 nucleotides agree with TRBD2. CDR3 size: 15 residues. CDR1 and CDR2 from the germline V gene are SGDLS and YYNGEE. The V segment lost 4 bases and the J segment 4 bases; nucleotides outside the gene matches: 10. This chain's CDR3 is CASSIGAEREYEQYF. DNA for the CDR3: TGTGCCAGCAGCATAGGGGCGGAGCGGGAGTACGAGCAGTACTTC. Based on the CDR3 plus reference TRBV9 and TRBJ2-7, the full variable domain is DSGVTQTPKHLITATGQRVTLRCSPRSGDLSVYWYQQSLDQGLQFLIQYYNGEERAKGNILERFSAQQFPDLHSELNLSSLELGDSALYFCASSIGAEREYEQYFGPGTRLTVT.

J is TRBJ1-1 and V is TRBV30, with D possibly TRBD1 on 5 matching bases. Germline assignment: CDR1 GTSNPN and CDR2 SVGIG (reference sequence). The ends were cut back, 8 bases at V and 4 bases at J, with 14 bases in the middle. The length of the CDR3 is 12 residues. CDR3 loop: CARGLGGTEAFF. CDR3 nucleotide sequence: TGTGCCAGGGGCCTGGGGGGCACTGAAGCTTTCTTT.

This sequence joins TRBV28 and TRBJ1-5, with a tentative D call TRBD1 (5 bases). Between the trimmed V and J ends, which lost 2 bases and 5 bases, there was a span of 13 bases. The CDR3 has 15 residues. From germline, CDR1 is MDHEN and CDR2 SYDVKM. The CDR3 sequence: CASSLVGRIDQPQHF. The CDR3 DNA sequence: TGTGCCAGCAGTTTAGTGGGGCGGATTGATCAGCCCCAGCATTTT.

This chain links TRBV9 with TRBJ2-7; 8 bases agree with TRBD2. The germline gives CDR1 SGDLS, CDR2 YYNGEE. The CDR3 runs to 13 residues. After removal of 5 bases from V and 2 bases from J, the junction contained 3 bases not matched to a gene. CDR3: CASSRAGAYEQYF. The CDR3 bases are TGTGCCAGCAGTAGAGCGGGGGCCTACGAGCAGTACTTC.

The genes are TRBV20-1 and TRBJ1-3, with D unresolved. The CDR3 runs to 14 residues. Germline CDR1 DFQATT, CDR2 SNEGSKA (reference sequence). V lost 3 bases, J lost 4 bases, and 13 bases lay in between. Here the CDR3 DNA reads TGCAGTGCTAGTCTCCCGGGAGGAGGAAACACCATATATTTT. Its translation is CSASLPGGGNTIYF.

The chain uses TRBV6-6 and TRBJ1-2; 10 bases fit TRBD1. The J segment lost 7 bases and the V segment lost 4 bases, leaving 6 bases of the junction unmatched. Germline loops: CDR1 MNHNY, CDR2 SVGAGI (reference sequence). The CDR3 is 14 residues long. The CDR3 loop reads CASSSADRGFGYTF. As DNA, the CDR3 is TGTGCCAGCAGTTCCGCGGACAGGGGGTTTGGCTACACCTTC.

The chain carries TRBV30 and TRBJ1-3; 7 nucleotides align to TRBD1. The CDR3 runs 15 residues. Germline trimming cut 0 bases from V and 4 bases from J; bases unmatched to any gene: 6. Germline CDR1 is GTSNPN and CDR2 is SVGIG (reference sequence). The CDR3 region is CAWSVLRGRGNTIYF. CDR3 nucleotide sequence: TGTGCCTGGAGTGTACTGAGGGGGCGAGGAAACACCATATATTTT.

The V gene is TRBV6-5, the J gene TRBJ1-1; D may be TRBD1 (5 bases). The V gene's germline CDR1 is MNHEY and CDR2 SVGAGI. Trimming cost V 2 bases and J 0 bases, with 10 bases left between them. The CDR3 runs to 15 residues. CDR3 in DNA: TGTGCCAGCAGTTACCAGGGTTGGGTGAACACTGAAGCTTTCTTT. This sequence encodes CASSYQGWVNTEAFF.

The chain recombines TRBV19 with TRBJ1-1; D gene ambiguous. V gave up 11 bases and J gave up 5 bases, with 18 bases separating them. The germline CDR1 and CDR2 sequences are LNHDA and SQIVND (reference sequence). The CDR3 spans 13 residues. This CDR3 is CASHRGIRTEAFF. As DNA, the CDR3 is TGTGCCTCCCACCGAGGGATACGGACTGAAGCTTTCTTT. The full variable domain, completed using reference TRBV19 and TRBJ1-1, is DGGITQSPKYLFRKEGQNVTLSCEQNLNHDAMYWYRQDPGQGLRLIYYSQIVNDFQKGDIAEGYSVSREKKESFPLTVTSAQKNPTAFYLCASHRGIRTEAFFGQGTRLTVV.

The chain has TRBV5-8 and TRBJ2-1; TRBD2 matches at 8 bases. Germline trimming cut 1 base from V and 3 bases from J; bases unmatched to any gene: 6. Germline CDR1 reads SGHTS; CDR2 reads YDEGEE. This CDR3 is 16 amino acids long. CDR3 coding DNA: TGTGCCAGCAGCTTGTCTGTACTAGCGGACTACAATGAGCAGTTCTTC. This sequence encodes CASSLSVLADYNEQFF.

The CDR3 is CATSLADNEQFF. The CDR3 DNA reads TGTGCCACCTCGTTGGCAGACAATGAGCAGTTCTTC. The J gene is TRBJ2-1, the V gene TRBV18, with D unresolved. CDR1 and CDR2 (germline): KGHSH, LQKENI. V lost 10 bases to trimming and J lost 5 bases, with 12 bases between them. The CDR3 runs 12 residues.

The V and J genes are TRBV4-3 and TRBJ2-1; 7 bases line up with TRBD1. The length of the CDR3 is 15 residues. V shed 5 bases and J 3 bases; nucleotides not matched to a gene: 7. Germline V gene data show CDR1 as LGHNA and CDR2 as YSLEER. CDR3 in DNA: TGCGCCAGCAGCTCCCGGGACAGCCTCTACAATGAGCAGTTCTTC. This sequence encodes CASSSRDSLYNEQFF.

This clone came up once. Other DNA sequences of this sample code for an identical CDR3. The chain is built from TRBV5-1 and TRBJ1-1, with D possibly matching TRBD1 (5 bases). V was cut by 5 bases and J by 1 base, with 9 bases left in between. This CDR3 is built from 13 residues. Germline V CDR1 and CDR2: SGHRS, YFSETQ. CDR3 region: CASSFQGNTEAFF. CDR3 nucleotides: TGCGCCAGCAGTTTTCAGGGGAACACTGAAGCTTTCTTT.

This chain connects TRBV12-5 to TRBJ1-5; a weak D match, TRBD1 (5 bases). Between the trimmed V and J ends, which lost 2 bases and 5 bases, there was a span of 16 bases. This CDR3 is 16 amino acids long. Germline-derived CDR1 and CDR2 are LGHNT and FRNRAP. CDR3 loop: CASGLYHGDLYQPQHF. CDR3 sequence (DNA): TGTGCTAGTGGTTTGTACCATGGGGACTTGTATCAGCCCCAGCATTTT.

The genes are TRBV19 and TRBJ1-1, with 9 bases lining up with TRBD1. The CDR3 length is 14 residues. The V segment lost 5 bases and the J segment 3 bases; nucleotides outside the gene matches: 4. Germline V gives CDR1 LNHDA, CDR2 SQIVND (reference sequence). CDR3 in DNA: TGTGCCAGTAGTCAGGACAGGGGAGACACTGAAGCTTTCTTT. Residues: CASSQDRGDTEAFF.

The CDR3 nucleotides read TGTGCCAGCAGCGTAGGACTAGCGGCGAGCTCCTACAATGAGCAGTTCTTC. This sequence encodes CASSVGLAASSYNEQFF. The chain joins TRBV5-6 to TRBJ2-1; 10 bases agree with TRBD2. CDR1 and CDR2 (germline): SGHDT, YYEEEE. CDR3 length: 17 amino acids. J was trimmed by 0 bases and V by 4 bases; bases with no gene match: 7.